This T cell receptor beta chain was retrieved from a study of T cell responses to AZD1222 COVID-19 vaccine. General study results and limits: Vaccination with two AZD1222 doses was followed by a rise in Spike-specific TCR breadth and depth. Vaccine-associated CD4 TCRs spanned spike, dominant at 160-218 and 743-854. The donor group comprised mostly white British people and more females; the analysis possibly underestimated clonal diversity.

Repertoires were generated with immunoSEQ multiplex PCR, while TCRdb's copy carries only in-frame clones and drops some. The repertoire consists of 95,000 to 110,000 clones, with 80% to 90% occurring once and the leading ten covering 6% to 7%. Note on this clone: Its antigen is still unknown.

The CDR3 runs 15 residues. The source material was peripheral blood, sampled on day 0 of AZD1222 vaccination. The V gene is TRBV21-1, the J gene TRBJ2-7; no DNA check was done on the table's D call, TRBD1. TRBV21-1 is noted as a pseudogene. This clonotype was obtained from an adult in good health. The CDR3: CASSPQAAGSYEQYF. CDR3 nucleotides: TGTGCCAGCAGCCCCCAGGCCGCAGGGTCCTACGAGCAGTACTTC.